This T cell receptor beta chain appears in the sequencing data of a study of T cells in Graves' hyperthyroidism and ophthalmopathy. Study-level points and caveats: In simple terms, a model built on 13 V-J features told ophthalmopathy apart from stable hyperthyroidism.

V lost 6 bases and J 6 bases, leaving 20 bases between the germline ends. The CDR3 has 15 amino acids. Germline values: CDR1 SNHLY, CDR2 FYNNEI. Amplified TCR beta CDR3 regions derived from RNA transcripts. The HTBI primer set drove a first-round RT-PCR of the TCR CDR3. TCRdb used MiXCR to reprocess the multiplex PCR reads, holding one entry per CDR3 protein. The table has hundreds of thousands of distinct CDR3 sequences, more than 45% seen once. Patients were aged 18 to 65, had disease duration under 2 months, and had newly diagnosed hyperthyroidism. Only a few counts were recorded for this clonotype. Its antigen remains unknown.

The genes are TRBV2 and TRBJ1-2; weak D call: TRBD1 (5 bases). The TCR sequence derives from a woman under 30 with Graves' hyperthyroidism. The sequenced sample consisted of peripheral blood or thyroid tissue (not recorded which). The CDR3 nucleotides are TGTGCCAGCAGCCTCTTTGGGTTGGAGGGGAATGGCTACACCTTC. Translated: CASSLFGLEGNGYTF.